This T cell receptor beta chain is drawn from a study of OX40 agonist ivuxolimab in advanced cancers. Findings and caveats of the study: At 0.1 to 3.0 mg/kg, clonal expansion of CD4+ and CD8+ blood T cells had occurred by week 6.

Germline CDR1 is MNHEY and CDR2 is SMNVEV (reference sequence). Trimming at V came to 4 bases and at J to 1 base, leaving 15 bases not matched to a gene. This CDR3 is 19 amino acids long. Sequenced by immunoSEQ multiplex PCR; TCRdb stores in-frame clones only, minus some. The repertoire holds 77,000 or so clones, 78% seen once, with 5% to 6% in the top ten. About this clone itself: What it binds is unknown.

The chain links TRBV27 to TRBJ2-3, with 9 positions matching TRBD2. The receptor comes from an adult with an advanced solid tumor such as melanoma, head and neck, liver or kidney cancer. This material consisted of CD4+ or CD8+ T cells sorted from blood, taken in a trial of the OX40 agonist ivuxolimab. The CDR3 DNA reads TGTGCCAGCAGTTCCCTTAGGGGCGGGAGGGCCCTCGGCACAGATACGCAGTATTTT. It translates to CASSSLRGGRALGTDTQYF.